This entry describes one TCR beta chain. The authors' processing: How many nucleated cells were present was estimated from reference gene primer amplification. Profiled with immunoSEQ multiplex PCR; TCRdb holds only in-frame clones, not every one. V, J and clone size derive from that table, while D and trimming were established from the DNA sequence. The sample has around 700,000 clones; 85% to 90% are singletons. Germline values: CDR1 SEHNR, CDR2 FQNEAQ (reference sequence). The CDR3 is made up of 14 amino acids. V was shortened by 4 bases and J by 3 bases, with 13 bases between the two germline ends. The entry originates in a study of blood T cell repertoires in COVID-19. Study as a whole: COVID-19 samples collected from the United States, Italy and Spain covered acute and convalescent phases. The cDNA or gDNA used as material had been derived from T cells, B-cell-depleted T cells, or PBMCs.

V usage is TRBV7-9 and J usage is TRBJ2-7; D ambiguous. The sequenced sample consisted of peripheral blood. The TCR sequence derives from a woman younger than 30 with acute or convalescent COVID-19. As DNA, the CDR3 is TGTGCCAGCAGCTCATCGTCAGAACGCTACGAGCAGTACTTC. Residues: CASSSSSERYEQYF. The full variable domain, its missing parts supplied by reference TRBV7-9 and TRBJ2-7, is DTGVSQNPRHKITKRGQNVTFRCDPISEHNRLYWYRQTLGQGPEFLTYFQNEAQLEKSRLLSDRFSAERPKGSFSTLEIQRTEQGDSAMYLCASSSSSERYEQYFGPGTRLTVT.